These 4 T cell receptor beta chains were sequenced from one sample in a study of blood T cell repertoires in COVID-19. Method: immunoSEQ multiplex PCR; TCRdb's copy keeps in-frame clones and lacks some. The sample includes roughly 91,000 clones, approximately 79% of them seen just once. Material: peripheral blood. Receptors were obtained from a man between 65 and 79 years old with acute or convalescent COVID-19.

This clone was counted between two and nine times. The gene calls are TRBV28 and TRBJ1-5, with 8 positions matching TRBD1. The germline CDR1 and CDR2 sequences are MDHEN and SYDVKM. This CDR3 has 15 residues. V dropped 5 bases and J dropped 0; count of bases not matched to a gene: 3. CDR3 in amino acids: CASSDRGFSNQPQHF. The CDR3, as DNA: TGTGCCAGCAGTGACAGGGGTTTTAGCAATCAGCCCCAGCATTTT.

This clone was counted between two and nine times. This chain links TRBV24-1 with TRBJ2-2, with TRBD2 as a possible D gene (5 bases). V lost 1 base, J lost 3 bases, and 11 bases lay in between. From germline, CDR1 is KGHDR and CDR2 SFDVKD. The CDR3 has 16 residues. The CDR3 sequence: CATSDFPGSDTGELFF. In DNA, the CDR3 is TGTGCCACCAGTGATTTCCCGGGGTCGGACACCGGGGAGCTGTTTTTT.

CDR3 residues: CASSPSTGSPYEQYF. In nucleotides, the CDR3 is TGTGCCAGCTCACCGTCGACAGGCAGCCCCTACGAGCAGTACTTC. The rearrangement links TRBV18 to TRBJ2-7; perhaps TRBD1 as D (6 bases). The CDR3 is 15 residues long. V shed 3 bases and J shed 2 bases, with 14 bases lying between them. Germline CDR1 KGHSH, CDR2 LQKENI.

The chain couples TRBV7-2 to TRBJ1-2; D not resolved. The germline V gene has CDR1 SGHTA and CDR2 FQGNSA. V lost 5 bases to trimming and J lost 5 bases, with 18 bases between them. This CDR3 region has 15 residues. CDR3 protein: CASSPSLPLGYGYTF. The CDR3 DNA is TGTGCCAGCAGCCCTTCCCTTCCCCTAGGATATGGCTACACCTTC.